This T cell receptor beta chain is from a study of blood T cell repertoires in COVID-19. Study context: PBMCs, B-cell-depleted T cells, or T cells provided the cDNA or gDNA that made up the material.

Methods used by the authors: Amplification with reference gene primers provided the estimates of nucleated cell counts. TCRdb's table, derived via immunoSEQ multiplex PCR, lists solely in-frame clones and lacks some. D and trimming come from the DNA, and the V and J calls and clone size come from that table. The table lists 60,000 or so clones, 87% of them singletons. CDR3 size: 14 residues. V shed 10 bases and J shed 8 bases, with 20 bases lying between them. The germline V gene encodes CDR1 ENHRY and CDR2 SYGVKD. This chain links TRBV10-3 with TRBJ1-4; no definite D call. The sequenced material came from peripheral blood. The receptor comes from a human donor with acute or convalescent COVID-19. The donor label of this sample is uncertain. This CDR3 reads CATRNSPDSEKLFF. In DNA form, the CDR3 reads TGTGCCACCAGAAACTCCCCCGATAGCGAAAAACTGTTTTTT.